This TCR beta chain is from a study of blood T cell repertoires in COVID-19. At the level of the study: The study drew acute and convalescent COVID-19 samples from the United States, Italy and Spain. From T cells, B-cell-depleted T cells, or PBMCs came the material, which was cDNA or gDNA.

Original data processing: Amplification of reference gene primers was used by the study to estimate nucleated cell counts. Using immunoSEQ multiplex PCR, the repertoire was profiled, and TCRdb retains in-frame clones only, with some absent. From that table come the V and J calls and clone size; the DNA was used to work out D and trimming. The sample yields over 200,000 clones, approximately 86% seen once. V lost 6 bases and J lost 3; bases outside the gene matches: 6. The CDR3 consists of 15 residues. Germline lookup yields CDR1 SNHLY and CDR2 FYNNEI. Material: peripheral blood. The TCR sequence derives from a woman aged 30 to 39 who had recovered from COVID-19. This chain connects TRBV2 to TRBJ2-2; 8 bases map to TRBD1. This CDR3 is CASRAWDRYTGELFF. DNA of the CDR3: TGTGCCAGCAGAGCCTGGGACAGGTACACCGGGGAGCTGTTTTTT. The variable domain in full, with the rest retrieved from reference TRBV2 and TRBJ2-2, is EPEVTQTPSHQVTQMGQEVILRCVPISNHLYFYWYRQILGQKVEFLVSFYNNEISEKSEIFDDQFSVERPDGSNFTLKIRSTKLEDSAMYFCASRAWDRYTGELFFGEGSRLTVL.